The 18 T cell receptor beta chains given below trace back to one sample, sequenced in a study of cytomegalovirus exposure and HLA in healthy donors (dated by TCRdb to 2015 to 2018). Receptors were amplified or captured by the immunoSEQ multiplex PCR assay. For the multiplex PCR, a mixture combining 60 forward primers for TCR Vbeta segments and 13 reverse primers for TCR Jbeta segments was used. Drawn from immuneACCESS, this table holds only the in-frame rearrangements with V and J called that TCRdb kept. Clones are partly lost; checked studies trace under half to an unresolved V gene and leave the rest unexplained. The sample table records hundreds of thousands of clones; about 66% of these occur just once. The top ten clones comprise under 3% of the sample. The source material was PBMCs. The receptors were gathered from a female donor in good health and CMV-seronegative.

This clone was recorded once. The chain couples TRBV6-5 to TRBJ2-1; 8 bases align to TRBD2. Germline V lookup: CDR1 MNHEY, CDR2 SVGAGI. The length of the CDR3 is 15 residues. Trimming removed 6 bases from V and 5 bases from J; junction bases left unmatched: 9. This CDR3 reads CASRRAGTRDNEQFF. CDR3 in DNA: TGTGCCAGCAGACGCGCCGGGACTAGGGACAATGAGCAGTTCTTC.

The chain is built from TRBV28 and TRBJ1-5; 7 bases line up with TRBD1. Germline V gene data show CDR1 as MDHEN and CDR2 as SYDVKM. The CDR3 is 16 residues long. V was clipped by 4 bases and J by 3 bases; unmatched bases: 9. The CDR3 spells CASSYRQGVINQPQHF. CDR3 nucleotide sequence: TGTGCCAGCAGTTACCGACAGGGAGTGATCAATCAGCCCCAGCATTTT.

The chain joins TRBV15 to TRBJ2-1, with 10 bases that match TRBD2. The CDR3 has 16 residues. Germline V gene lookup returns CDR1 LNHNV and CDR2 YYDKDF (reference sequence). With V trimmed by 1 base and J by 5 bases, 5 bases remained unmatched. CDR3 in amino acids: CATSRGRTSGHNEQFF. CDR3 in DNA: TGTGCCACCAGCAGAGGTCGGACTAGCGGTCACAATGAGCAGTTCTTC. Looking up the rest from reference TRBV15 and TRBJ2-1 gives the full variable domain: DAMVIQNPRYQVTQFGKPVTLSCSQTLNHNVMYWYQQKSSQAPKLLFHYYDKDFNNEADTPDNFQSRRPNTSFCFLDIRSPGLGDTAMYLCATSRGRTSGHNEQFFGPGTRLTVL.

In its sample, this clone was seen once. V gene TRBV11-2 combines with J gene TRBJ2-1; 9 nucleotides align to TRBD1. CDR1 and CDR2 (germline): SGHAT, FQNNGV. The CDR3 sequence is 17 residues long. After removal of 5 bases from V and 3 bases from J, the junction contained 11 bases not matched to a gene. For the CDR3, the DNA is TGTGCCAGCAGCGTATTATTACCGGGACAGGGCTACAATGAGCAGTTCTTC. Its translation: CASSVLLPGQGYNEQFF.

This rearrangement joins TRBV19 to TRBJ1-5; D perhaps matches TRBD1 (5 bases). Germline V lookup: CDR1 LNHDA, CDR2 SQIVND (reference sequence). V lost 4 bases and J 6 bases, leaving 10 bases between the germline ends. The CDR3 has 13 amino acids. CDR3 sequence (DNA): TGTGCCAGTAGTAGTCAGGGATTTCAGCCCCAGCATTTT. This encodes CASSSQGFQPQHF.

The V and J genes are TRBV19 and TRBJ1-1; D is perhaps TRBD1 (5 bases). V dropped 6 bases and J dropped 5 bases, with 16 bases sitting between them. CDR1 is LNHDA and CDR2 is SQIVND in the germline V gene (reference sequence). The CDR3 sequence is 14 residues long. CDR3 sequence reads: CASRLSGGGTEAFF. The CDR3 DNA follows: TGTGCCAGTAGACTTTCGGGGGGTGGGACTGAAGCTTTCTTT.

The rearrangement links TRBV29-1 to TRBJ2-1; 12 bases map to TRBD2. Per the germline V gene, CDR1 is SQVTM and CDR2 is ANQGSEA. CDR3 length: 14 amino acids. The ends lost 4 bases at V and 7 bases at J; junction bases unmatched: 5. In nucleotides, the CDR3 is TGCAGCGTTGGACTAGCGGGAGTAAGGAATGAGCAGTTCTTC. Its translation: CSVGLAGVRNEQFF.

The chain joins TRBV5-1 to TRBJ2-3; TRBD2 agrees at 8 bases. CDR3 size: 16 residues. CDR1 SGHRS and CDR2 YFSETQ come from the germline V gene. After removal of 3 bases from V and 0 bases from J, the junction contained 6 bases not matched to a gene. CDR3 residues: CASSYQAGASTDTQYF. The CDR3 DNA reads as TGCGCCAGCAGCTATCAAGCGGGAGCTAGCACAGATACGCAGTATTTT.

This clone was counted once. The V gene is TRBV30, the J gene TRBJ2-1, with TRBD2 matching 15 bases. This CDR3 is built from 16 residues. V was clipped by 0 bases and J by 8 bases; unmatched bases: 5. Germline V gives CDR1 GTSNPN, CDR2 SVGIG (reference sequence). CDR3 DNA sequence: TGTGCCTGGAGTGTACCGGGACTAGCGGGAGGCCATGAGCAGTTCTTC. It is translated as CAWSVPGLAGGHEQFF.

The chain combines TRBV6-6 with TRBJ2-7, with 15 bases matching TRBD2. The CDR3 is made up of 16 amino acids. V was clipped by 7 bases and J by 5 bases; unmatched bases: 9. Per the germline V gene, CDR1 is MNHNY and CDR2 is SVGAGI (reference sequence). The CDR3 spells CASIGGLAGGMDEQYF. The CDR3 DNA sequence: TGTGCCAGCATCGGGGGACTAGCGGGAGGAATGGACGAGCAGTACTTC.

The chain recombines TRBV27 with TRBJ2-7; unclear D gene. Germline-derived CDR1 and CDR2 are MNHEY and SMNVEV (reference sequence). V lost 5 bases and J lost 4, with 18 bases in between. The CDR3 spans 15 residues. DNA of the CDR3: TGTGCCAGCAGTCTCGCAATTGGCTGGTTATACGAGCAGTACTTC. Amino acid sequence: CASSLAIGWLYEQYF.

The V call is TRBV27, the J call TRBJ2-7, with D tentatively TRBD1 (6 bases). V was pared by 5 bases and J by 5 bases, with 13 bases between. CDR1 MNHEY and CDR2 SMNVEV come from the germline V gene (reference sequence). The CDR3 runs to 13 residues. The DNA for the CDR3 is TGTGCCAGCAGTAACAGGGAATTGGACGAGCAGTACTTC. Residues: CASSNRELDEQYF.

There are a few counts of this clone. The chain employs TRBV10-1 and TRBJ2-1; 8 nucleotides match TRBD1. The V gene end was trimmed by 4 bases and the J gene end by 8 bases; junction bases not matched to a gene: 4. The CDR3 is 13 residues long. CDR1 and CDR2 from the germline V gene are WNHNN and SYGVQD (reference sequence). CDR3 DNA: TGCGCCAGCAGTGCGGCAGGGGGCTATGAGCAGTTCTTC. It codes for CASSAAGGYEQFF.

The gene calls are TRBV5-6 and TRBJ2-5; maybe TRBD2 (6 bases). Trimming cost V 2 bases and J 5 bases, with 13 bases left between them. Germline V lookup: CDR1 SGHDT, CDR2 YYEEEE. This CDR3 is built from 14 residues. The CDR3 reads CASSLLTSLETQYF. The CDR3 nucleotides read TGTGCCAGCAGCTTATTAACTAGCCTGGAGACCCAGTACTTC.

The rearrangement links TRBV12-5 to TRBJ2-1, with D possibly being TRBD1 (6 bases). The germline V gene encodes CDR1 LGHNT and CDR2 FRNRAP. Trimming pared 9 bases from V and 7 bases from J, leaving 22 bases between. The CDR3 sequence is 15 residues long. CDR3 coding DNA: TGTGCTAGCGCTCACCGATTACAGGGTCGGAATGAGCAGTTCTTC. It yields the protein CASAHRLQGRNEQFF.

V gene TRBV5-6 combines with J gene TRBJ2-7; 7 nucleotides line up with TRBD2. V lost 0 bases, J lost 9 bases, and 6 bases stayed unmatched. This CDR3 spans 13 amino acids. The germline V gene has CDR1 SGHDT and CDR2 YYEEEE. CDR3 sequence reads: CASSLVGTIAQYF. CDR3 bases: TGTGCCAGCAGCTTGGTGGGGACTATAGCGCAGTACTTC.

This clone appeared a single time. The chain combines TRBV2 with TRBJ2-5; TRBD2 aligns across 10 bases. Trimming cost V 7 bases and J 5 bases; bases outside gene matches: 10. The germline gives CDR1 SNHLY, CDR2 FYNNEI. The CDR3 covers 15 residues. The CDR3 loop reads CASTIAGGRGETQYF. CDR3 nucleotide sequence: TGTGCCAGCACTATAGCGGGAGGCCGCGGGGAGACCCAGTACTTC.

The V gene is TRBV11-3, the J gene TRBJ2-2, with 9 bases that match TRBD1. V was pared by 3 bases and J by 5 bases, with 7 bases of the junction left unmatched. From germline, CDR1 is SGHNT and CDR2 YENEEA. The length of the CDR3 is 16 residues. The CDR3 is CASSFNDRGETGELFF. DNA for the CDR3: TGTGCCAGCAGCTTCAATGACAGGGGGGAGACCGGGGAGCTGTTTTTT.